A single sample gave rise to the 18 T cell receptor beta chains below, sequenced in a study of OX40 agonist ivuxolimab in advanced cancers. Method: immunoSEQ multiplex PCR; TCRdb's copy keeps in-frame clones and lacks some. The sample shows around 58,000 clones, around 87% of them seen only once. The material was CD4+ or CD8+ T cells sorted from blood, obtained in a trial of the OX40 agonist ivuxolimab. The receptors shown here come from an adult with an advanced solid tumor such as melanoma, head and neck, liver or kidney cancer.

This chain joins TRBV4-3 and TRBJ2-2; 9 positions match TRBD1. This CDR3 has 19 amino acids. V gave up 0 bases and J gave up 5 bases; unmatched junction bases: 13. CDR1 and CDR2 from the germline V gene are LGHNA and YSLEER. The CDR3 region has the DNA TGCGCCAGCAGCCAAGAACGGGGAGGGAACAGGGGGCTTACCGGGGAGCTGTTTTTT. Translating gives CASSQERGGNRGLTGELFF.

CDR3 amino acids: CASSGLETQYF. DNA of the CDR3: TGTGCCAGCAGTGGCTTAGAGACCCAGTACTTC. The chain links TRBV6-5 to TRBJ2-5; no clear D gene. V shed 5 bases and J shed 4 bases, with 5 bases lying between them. The CDR3 contains 11 residues. Germline CDR1 is MNHEY and CDR2 is SVGAGI.

The chain employs TRBV21-1 and TRBJ2-5; the D segment call TRBD2 is taken from the table without a DNA check. TRBV21-1 is tagged as a pseudogene. The CDR3 is 14 residues long. Here the CDR3 DNA reads TGTGTCAGCAGCAAAGCCCAGACTCAAGAGACCCAGTACTTC. As protein: CVSSKAQTQETQYF.

CDR3 coding DNA: TGTGCCAGCAGCCCACCTTCAGTCTTGGGGACAGATACGCAGTATTTT. Its translation is CASSPPSVLGTDTQYF. The chain has TRBV14 and TRBJ2-3; D is ambiguous. Trimming removed 4 bases at V and 3 bases at J, with 17 bases between. Germline loops: CDR1 SGHDN, CDR2 FVKESK. The CDR3 loop spans 16 amino acids.

V and J are TRBV7-2 and TRBJ2-5, with 10 positions matching TRBD2. The CDR3 runs to 17 residues. CDR1 SGHTA and CDR2 FQGNSA come from the germline V gene. V trimming: 2 bases; J trimming: 4 bases; junction bases outside the gene matches: 10. DNA of the CDR3: TGTGCCAGCAGCTTAATGGGCTGGAAGCGGGGGGGAGAGACCCAGTACTTC. Translated: CASSLMGWKRGGETQYF.

As to this clone: No DNA is shown, since the ends of the CDR3 on it are uncertain; the CDR3 is the one TCRdb lists. The J gene is TRBJ1-1, the V gene TRBV21-1; TRBD1, as called in the table, went unchecked against the DNA. TRBV21-1 is a documented pseudogene. The CDR3 has 15 amino acids, counting both end residues. CDR3 loop: CASRGWGQGIIEAFF.

The genes are TRBV19 and TRBJ1-4; the D gene is possibly TRBD1 (6 bases). This CDR3 has 14 residues. Per germline, CDR1 LNHDA and CDR2 SQIVND (reference sequence). The V gene lost 6 bases and the J gene lost 8 bases, with 16 bases spanning the gap. For the CDR3, the DNA is TGTGCCAGTAGCCGGGACATCAATGGAGAAAAACTGTTTTTT. As protein: CASSRDINGEKLFF.

This clone was seen a single time. This sequence joins TRBV5-1 and TRBJ2-3, with TRBD2 as a possible D gene (5 bases). This CDR3 has 15 amino acids. CDR1 and CDR2 (germline): SGHRS, YFSETQ. V was trimmed by 1 base and J by 0 bases, leaving 9 bases between them. The CDR3 bases are TGCGCCAGCAGCTTGAGTGGGAGAAGCACAGATACGCAGTATTTT. It specifies CASSLSGRSTDTQYF.

The J gene is TRBJ1-6, the V gene TRBV25-1; 8 bases match TRBD1. Germline V CDR1 and CDR2: MGHDK, SYGVNS. This CDR3 is 15 amino acids long. V dropped 8 bases and J dropped 8; count of bases not matched to a gene: 11. CDR3: CASGQGSLIDSPLHF. The CDR3 DNA sequence: TGTGCCAGCGGACAGGGATCATTAATTGATTCACCCCTCCACTTT.

This chain uses TRBV5-1 with TRBJ1-1; tentatively, D is TRBD1 (5 bases). V lost 7 bases, J lost 0 bases, and 10 bases lay in between. The CDR3 sequence is 13 residues long. Germline V lookup: CDR1 SGHRS, CDR2 YFSETQ. CDR3 protein: CASSRQMNTEAFF. In nucleotides, the CDR3 is TGCGCCAGCTCGAGACAGATGAACACTGAAGCTTTCTTT.

V gene TRBV7-2 combines with J gene TRBJ2-2, with D uncertain. Germline CDR1 SGHTA, CDR2 FQGNSA. V was pared by 3 bases and J by 5 bases, with 10 bases between. The CDR3 is 14 amino acids. CDR3 sequence reads: CASSLVEVTGELFF. The CDR3 DNA is TGTGCCAGCAGCTTGGTCGAGGTTACCGGGGAGCTGTTTTTT.

J is TRBJ2-1 and V is TRBV5-1, with TRBD2 matching 8 bases. Germline lookup yields CDR1 SGHRS and CDR2 YFSETQ. The CDR3 contains 16 residues. V was pared by 0 bases and J by 3 bases, with 5 bases of the junction left unmatched. The CDR3 region is CASSLVGGRNYNEQFF. CDR3 nucleotide sequence: TGCGCCAGCAGCTTGGTTGGCGGGAGGAACTACAATGAGCAGTTCTTC.

This clone was picked up a small number of times. V is TRBV27 and J is TRBJ1-1; D is unclear. Trimming took off 1 base at V and 5 bases at J, with 8 bases between the two ends. The CDR3 has 13 amino acids. Germline loops: CDR1 MNHEY, CDR2 SMNVEV (reference sequence). CDR3 amino acids: CASSLLGRTEAFF. Written as DNA, the CDR3 is TGTGCCAGCAGTTTATTAGGGCGAACTGAAGCTTTCTTT.

This chain links TRBV7-7 with TRBJ2-5, with a weak D call TRBD2 (6 bases). V lost 5 bases to trimming and J lost 5 bases, with 18 bases between them. The CDR3 runs 15 residues. Looked up from germline, CDR1 is SSHAT and CDR2 is FNYEAQ (reference sequence). This CDR3 reads CASSLSYGGTETQYF. The DNA for the CDR3 is TGTGCCAGCAGCCTCTCCTACGGGGGTACGGAGACCCAGTACTTC. Full variable domain (missing parts from reference TRBV7-7 and TRBJ2-5): GAGVSQSPRYKVTKRGQDVTLRCDPISSHATLYWYQQALGQGPEFLTYFNYEAQPDKSGLPSDRFSAERPEGSISTLTIQRTEQRDSAMYRCASSLSYGGTETQYFGPGTRLLVL.

The genes are TRBV2 and TRBJ1-4, with a weak D call TRBD1 (5 bases). Germline CDR1 reads SNHLY; CDR2 reads FYNNEI. The CDR3 sequence is 15 residues long. V gave up 2 bases and J gave up 4 bases, with 11 bases separating them. CDR3 in amino acids: CASSEQGGFNEKLFF. CDR3 nucleotide sequence: TGTGCCAGCAGTGAACAGGGCGGCTTTAATGAAAAACTGTTTTTT.

On this clone itself: One junction end does not reproduce the germline sequence, and a read error may be involved. The chain couples TRBV5-1 to TRBJ2-1; 8 bases align to TRBD2. The germline V gene has CDR1 SGHRS and CDR2 YFSETQ. The CDR3 covers 16 residues. The CDR3 sequence: CAGSPIPLAEYNEQFF. The CDR3 DNA reads as TGCGCCGGCAGCCCCATCCCACTAGCGGAGTACAATGAGCAGTTCTTC.

The chain carries TRBV7-9 and TRBJ2-5; no clear D. CDR1 SEHNR and CDR2 FQNEAQ come from the germline V gene (reference sequence). The CDR3 has 11 residues. V lost 5 bases to trimming and J lost 6 bases, with 7 bases between them. The DNA for the CDR3 is TGTGCCAGCAGCGAAGGGAAGACCCAGTACTTC. This codes for CASSEGKTQYF.

The chain employs TRBV2 and TRBJ1-6, with TRBD1 matching 9 bases. Germline assignment: CDR1 SNHLY and CDR2 FYNNEI. The CDR3 covers 20 residues. After removal of 6 bases from V and 2 bases from J, the junction contained 17 bases not matched to a gene. CDR3 sequence: CASSERSGGTGRAYNSPLHF. The CDR3 DNA reads TGTGCCAGCAGCGAACGGAGCGGAGGGACAGGGAGGGCCTATAATTCACCCCTCCACTTT.